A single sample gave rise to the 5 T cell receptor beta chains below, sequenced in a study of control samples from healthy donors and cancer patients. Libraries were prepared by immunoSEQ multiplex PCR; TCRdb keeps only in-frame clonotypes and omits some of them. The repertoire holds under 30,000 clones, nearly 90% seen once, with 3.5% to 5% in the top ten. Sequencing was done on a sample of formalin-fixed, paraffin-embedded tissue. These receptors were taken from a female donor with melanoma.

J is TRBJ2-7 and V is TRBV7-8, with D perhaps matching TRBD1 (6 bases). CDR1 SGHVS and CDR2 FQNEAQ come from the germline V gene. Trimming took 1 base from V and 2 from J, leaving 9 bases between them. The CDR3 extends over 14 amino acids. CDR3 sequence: CASSLGKGAYEQYF. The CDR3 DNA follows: TGTGCCAGCAGCTTAGGAAAGGGGGCCTACGAGCAGTACTTC.

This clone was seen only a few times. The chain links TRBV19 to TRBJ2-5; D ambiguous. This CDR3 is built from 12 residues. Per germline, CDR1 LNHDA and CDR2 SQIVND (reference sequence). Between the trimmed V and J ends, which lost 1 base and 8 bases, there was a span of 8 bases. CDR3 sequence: CASSIGAGTQYF. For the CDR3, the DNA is TGTGCCAGTAGTATAGGGGCAGGCACCCAGTACTTC.

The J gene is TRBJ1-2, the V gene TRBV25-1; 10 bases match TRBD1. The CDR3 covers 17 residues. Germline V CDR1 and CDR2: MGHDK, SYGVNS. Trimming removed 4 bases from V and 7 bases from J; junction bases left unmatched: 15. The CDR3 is CASSGAPGQGFAAGYTF. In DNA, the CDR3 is TGTGCCAGCAGTGGCGCTCCGGGACAGGGGTTTGCGGCTGGCTACACCTTC.

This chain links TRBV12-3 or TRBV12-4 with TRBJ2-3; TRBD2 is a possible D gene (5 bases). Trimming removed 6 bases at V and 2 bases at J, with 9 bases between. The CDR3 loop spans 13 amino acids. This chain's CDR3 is CASRDGNTDTQYF. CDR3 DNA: TGTGCCAGCAGAGACGGGAACACAGATACGCAGTATTTT.

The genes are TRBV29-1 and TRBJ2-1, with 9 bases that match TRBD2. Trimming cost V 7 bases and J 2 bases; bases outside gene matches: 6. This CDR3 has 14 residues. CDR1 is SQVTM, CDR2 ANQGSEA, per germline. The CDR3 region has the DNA TGCAGCGCCGCGGGCGGGAGGGCCTACAATGAGCAGTTCTTC. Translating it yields CSAAGGRAYNEQFF.